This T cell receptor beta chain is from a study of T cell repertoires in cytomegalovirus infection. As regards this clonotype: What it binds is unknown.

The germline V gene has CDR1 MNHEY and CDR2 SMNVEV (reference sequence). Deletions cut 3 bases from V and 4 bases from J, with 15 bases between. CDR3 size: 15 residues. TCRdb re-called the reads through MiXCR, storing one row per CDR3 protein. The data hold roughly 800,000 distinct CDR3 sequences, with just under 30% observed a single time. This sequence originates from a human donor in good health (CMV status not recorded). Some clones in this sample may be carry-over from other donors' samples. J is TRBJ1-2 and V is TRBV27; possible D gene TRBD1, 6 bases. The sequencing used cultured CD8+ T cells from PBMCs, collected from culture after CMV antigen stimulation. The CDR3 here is CASSLTPGGIYGYTF. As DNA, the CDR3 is TGTGCCAGCAGTTTGACTCCGGGGGGCATCTATGGCTACACCTTC.